This T cell receptor (beta chain) was identified in a study of a mutant IDH1 vaccine in newly diagnosed glioma. The time point here: week 47, end of study. Doses of 300 ug of mutant IDH1 20-mer peptide were given with topical imiquimod. CDR3 size: 17 residues. CDR1 KGHSH and CDR2 LQKENI come from the germline V gene. V trimming: 2 bases; J trimming: 2 bases; junction bases outside the gene matches: 7. Repertoires were generated with immunoSEQ multiplex PCR, while TCRdb's copy carries only in-frame clones and drops some. The sample has 75,000 to 95,000 clones; about 90% are singletons. On this clone itself: Its matching antigen is unknown.

The sample consisted of PBMCs, taken from a glioma patient whose treatment included an IDH1 peptide vaccine. The TCR comes from a woman aged 45 to 65 with glioma. The chain recombines TRBV18 with TRBJ1-3; TRBD1 agrees at 9 bases. The CDR3 DNA reads TGTGCCAGCTCACCATCCCCACAGGGGGCTGCTGGAAACACCATATATTTT. It translates to CASSPSPQGAAGNTIYF.